One sample yielded the 25 T cell receptor beta chains listed below, sequenced in a study of OX40 agonist ivuxolimab in advanced cancers. Libraries were made using the immunoSEQ multiplex PCR assay. TCRdb's version of the immuneACCESS table is confined to in-frame rearrangements and falls short of the full clone set. An unresolved V gene accounts for under half of the shortfall where checked; the remainder is of unknown origin. A total of some 86,000 clones appear in this sample, approximately 90% of them only once. The ten largest clones take up approximately 1.5% of the sample. Sequencing used CD4+ or CD8+ T cells sorted from blood, obtained in a trial of the OX40 agonist ivuxolimab. These TCRs come from an adult with an advanced solid tumor such as melanoma, head and neck, liver or kidney cancer.

The V call is TRBV4-1, the J call TRBJ1-1; 7 nucleotides line up with TRBD1. Germline V gene lookup returns CDR1 MGHRA and CDR2 YSYEKL. This CDR3 comprises 14 residues. V was clipped by 0 bases and J by 5 bases; unmatched bases: 3. CDR3 nucleotide sequence: TGCGCCAGCAGCCAAGACAGGGGGAGGACTGAAGCTTTCTTT. Protein sequence: CASSQDRGRTEAFF.

The chain has TRBV7-6 and TRBJ2-1, with no clear D. The CDR3 contains 15 residues. The germline V and J ends were trimmed by 5 bases and 0 bases, with 11 bases remaining between them. Per the germline V gene, CDR1 is SGHVS and CDR2 is FNYEAQ. As DNA, the CDR3 is TGTGCCAGCAGCAGGGATATACGCTCCTACAATGAGCAGTTCTTC. The encoded protein is CASSRDIRSYNEQFF.

In its sample, this clone was seen many times. The V call is TRBV7-6, the J call TRBJ1-2; a possible D gene is TRBD1 (5 bases). Germline values: CDR1 SGHVS, CDR2 FNYEAQ. The V gene lost 3 bases and the J gene lost 0 bases, with 5 bases spanning the gap. The CDR3 consists of 13 residues. Here the CDR3 reads CASSLDTNYGYTF. CDR3 bases: TGTGCCAGCAGCTTGGACACTAACTATGGCTACACCTTC.

This clone was counted between two and nine times. The J gene is TRBJ2-1, the V gene TRBV25-1, with D perhaps given as TRBD1 or TRBD2 (5 bases each). CDR3 length equals 16 residues. Trimming cost V 7 bases and J 0 bases, with 16 bases left between them. CDR1 MGHDK and CDR2 SYGVNS come from the germline V gene. The chain's CDR3 is CASTTSRDHSYNEQFF. The CDR3 region has the DNA TGTGCCAGCACTACCTCCCGGGACCACTCCTACAATGAGCAGTTCTTC.

This chain links TRBV29-1 with TRBJ2-3; D is possibly TRBD1 (6 bases). Trimming took off 4 bases at V and 5 bases at J, with 16 bases between the two ends. Per the germline V gene, CDR1 is SQVTM and CDR2 is ANQGSEA. The CDR3 sequence is 14 residues long. CDR3 loop: CSVAGGGAGDTQYF. In nucleotides, the CDR3 is TGCAGCGTTGCAGGTGGGGGCGCCGGAGATACGCAGTATTTT.

The chain has TRBV7-2 and TRBJ2-3, with 10 bases aligning to TRBD2. The ends lost 6 bases at V and 3 bases at J; junction bases unmatched: 6. This CDR3 has 15 residues. Germline CDR1 and CDR2: SGHTA and FQGNSA. The CDR3 sequence is CASSKLAGSTDTQYF. The CDR3 coding sequence is TGTGCCAGCAGTAAACTAGCGGGATCAACAGATACGCAGTATTTT.

This clone occurred a few times. The rearrangement links TRBV2 to TRBJ2-1; 9 bases line up with TRBD2. The CDR3 is 11 amino acids. The J segment lost 14 bases and the V segment lost 5 bases, leaving 4 bases of the junction unmatched. Germline V CDR1 and CDR2: SNHLY, FYNNEI. The CDR3 spells CASSRTSDEFF. CDR3 nucleotide sequence: TGTGCCAGCAGTCGGACTAGCGATGAGTTCTTC.

This clone was recorded only once. The CDR3 sequence is CASSLIAPSGANVLTF. The CDR3 coding sequence is TGTGCCAGCAGCTTGATTGCCCCCTCTGGGGCCAACGTCCTGACTTTC. This rearrangement joins TRBV11-1 to TRBJ2-6; D not resolved. Trimming pared 3 bases from V and 0 bases from J, leaving 9 bases between. The CDR3 length is 16 residues. Germline V gives CDR1 SGHAT, CDR2 FQDESV (reference sequence).

The V and J genes are TRBV30 and TRBJ2-1; no clear D. V gave up 1 base and J gave up 3 bases, with 7 bases separating them. From germline, CDR1 is GTSNPN and CDR2 SVGIG (reference sequence). This CDR3 region has 13 residues. CDR3 bases: TGTGCCTGGAGTGGGAGTTTCTACAATGAGCAGTTCTTC. Amino acids: CAWSGSFYNEQFF. The full variable domain, completed using reference TRBV30 and TRBJ2-1, is SQTIHQWPATLVQPVGSPLSLECTVEGTSNPNLYWYRQAAGRGLQLLFYSVGIGQISSEVPQNLSASRPQDRQFILSSKKLLLSDSGFYLCAWSGSFYNEQFFGPGTRLTVL.

The rearrangement links TRBV5-1 to TRBJ2-3; TRBD2 matches at 11 bases. Germline CDR1 and CDR2: SGHRS and YFSETQ. V lost 4 bases and J lost 1; bases outside the gene matches: 14. CDR3 length: 19 residues. The CDR3 nucleotides are TGCGCCAGCAGCGCCTCACTAGCGGGGGTCCCTCTTGGCACAGATACGCAGTATTTT. This encodes CASSASLAGVPLGTDTQYF. The full variable domain, in which reference TRBV5-1 and TRBJ2-3 provide the parts outside the CDR3, is KAGVTQTPRYLIKTRGQQVTLSCSPISGHRSVSWYQQTPGQGLQFLFEYFSETQRNKGNFPGRFSGRQFSNSRSEMNVSTLELGDSALYLCASSASLAGVPLGTDTQYFGPGTRLTVL.

The chain uses TRBV6-5 and TRBJ2-3; weak D call: TRBD1 (7 bases). The CDR3 is made up of 13 amino acids. Germline V gives CDR1 MNHEY, CDR2 SVGAGI. V lost 5 bases to trimming and J lost 7 bases, with 13 bases between them. CDR3 nucleotide sequence: TGTGCCAGCAGTGCCGCAGGGGGGTATACGCAGTATTTT. Its translation: CASSAAGGYTQYF.

The chain carries TRBV10-2 and TRBJ1-5; D might be TRBD1 (6 bases). V was clipped by 3 bases and J by 5 bases, with 17 bases between them. The germline CDR1 and CDR2 sequences are WSHSY and SAAADI. CDR3 length: 16 amino acids. The CDR3 spells CASSDLGRGNDQPQHF. DNA for the CDR3: TGCGCCAGCAGTGACTTGGGCAGGGGCAACGATCAGCCCCAGCATTTT.

J is TRBJ2-3 and V is TRBV5-1, with 9 bases aligning to TRBD2. With V trimmed by 5 bases and J by 0 bases, 4 bases remained unmatched. Germline V CDR1 and CDR2: SGHRS, YFSETQ. The CDR3 contains 15 residues. CDR3: CASRDLAGSTDTQYF. The CDR3 DNA reads as TGCGCCAGCAGGGACCTAGCGGGGAGCACAGATACGCAGTATTTT. Based on the CDR3 plus reference TRBV5-1 and TRBJ2-3, the full variable domain is KAGVTQTPRYLIKTRGQQVTLSCSPISGHRSVSWYQQTPGQGLQFLFEYFSETQRNKGNFPGRFSGRQFSNSRSEMNVSTLELGDSALYLCASRDLAGSTDTQYFGPGTRLTVL.

In its sample, this clone was seen once. V is TRBV9 and J is TRBJ2-1; 15 nucleotides align to TRBD2. Germline V lookup: CDR1 SGDLS, CDR2 YYNGEE. This CDR3 has 19 amino acids. V gave up 3 bases and J gave up 6 bases; unmatched junction bases: 13. The CDR3 nucleotides are TGTGCCAGCAGCGGGCGAGGTTCTAGGGGACTAGCGGGGGGCAATGAGCAGTTCTTC. This translates into CASSGRGSRGLAGGNEQFF.

The CDR3 region is CASSLEGRSNQPQHF. The CDR3 DNA is TGCGCCAGCAGCTTGGAGGGGCGCAGCAATCAGCCCCAGCATTTT. This sequence joins TRBV5-1 and TRBJ1-5; D might be TRBD1 (5 bases). The V gene lost 0 bases and the J gene lost 1 base, with 8 bases spanning the gap. Germline loops: CDR1 SGHRS, CDR2 YFSETQ. The CDR3 is 15 residues long.

This clone has a handful of counts. The gene calls are TRBV9 and TRBJ2-7; no firm D call. This CDR3 comprises 13 residues. Germline V gene lookup returns CDR1 SGDLS and CDR2 YYNGEE. The ends were cut back, 2 bases at V and 5 bases at J, with 11 bases in the middle. The CDR3 spells CASSVGLRNEQYF. The CDR3 nucleotides read TGTGCCAGCAGCGTCGGGTTGAGAAACGAGCAGTACTTC. Full variable domain (remainder filled in from reference TRBV9 and TRBJ2-7): DSGVTQTPKHLITATGQRVTLRCSPRSGDLSVYWYQQSLDQGLQFLIQYYNGEERAKGNILERFSAQQFPDLHSELNLSSLELGDSALYFCASSVGLRNEQYFGPGTRLTVT.

There are a few counts of this clone. V usage is TRBV5-1 and J usage is TRBJ2-7; 7 bases align to TRBD1. With V trimmed by 3 bases and J by 7 bases, 7 bases remained unmatched. Per germline, CDR1 SGHRS and CDR2 YFSETQ. The length of the CDR3 is 13 residues. CDR3 sequence: CASSWPGTDEQYF. The DNA for the CDR3 is TGCGCCAGCAGCTGGCCCGGGACAGATGAGCAGTACTTC.

V gene TRBV2 combines with J gene TRBJ2-1; 11 bases are a match to TRBD2. V lost 8 bases and J lost 3; bases outside the gene matches: 3. Germline V lookup: CDR1 SNHLY, CDR2 FYNNEI. The CDR3 runs 14 residues. CDR3 residues: CASLAGGNYNEQFF. CDR3 nucleotide sequence: TGTGCCAGCTTAGCGGGAGGGAACTACAATGAGCAGTTCTTC.

This chain connects TRBV10-2 to TRBJ1-5, with 9 bases lining up with TRBD1. V trimming: 0 bases; J trimming: 5 bases; junction bases outside the gene matches: 8. This CDR3 has 17 residues. Germline values: CDR1 WSHSY, CDR2 SAAADI. The CDR3 DNA is TGCGCCAGCAGTGAGTCGGAGAGGACAGGGGAGGATCAGCCCCAGCATTTT. It codes for CASSESERTGEDQPQHF.

The chain carries TRBV11-1 and TRBJ2-7; no reliable D call. This CDR3 comprises 16 residues. Germline V gene sequence: CDR1 SGHAT, CDR2 FQDESV (reference sequence). V was trimmed by 2 bases and J by 1 base, leaving 15 bases between them. The CDR3 DNA reads as TGTGCCAGCAGCTTAAGGACGGGTATGGGTTCCTACGAGCAGTACTTC. This gives the protein CASSLRTGMGSYEQYF.

The V and J genes are TRBV19 and TRBJ2-2, with D possibly matching TRBD1 (6 bases). The V end lost 9 bases, the J end lost 4 bases, and 15 bases lay between the germline ends. Germline V gene data show CDR1 as LNHDA and CDR2 as SQIVND (reference sequence). CDR3 length: 14 amino acids. The CDR3 DNA reads as TGTGCCAGACAGGGATGGTGGATCACCGGGGAGCTGTTTTTT. The encoded protein is CARQGWWITGELFF.

Only a few counts were recorded for this clone. The V and J genes are TRBV18 and TRBJ1-1, with D unresolved. CDR3 length: 16 residues. Germline values: CDR1 KGHSH, CDR2 LQKENI. The V gene lost 3 bases and the J gene lost 4 bases, with 18 bases spanning the gap. CDR3 sequence (DNA): TGTGCCAGCTCACCGATTCCGGTCCCAGGTGGCACTGAAGCTTTCTTT. This translates into CASSPIPVPGGTEAFF.

V is TRBV10-3 and J is TRBJ2-7; perhaps TRBD2 as D (5 bases). V was pared by 9 bases and J by 3 bases, with 15 bases between. CDR1 is ENHRY and CDR2 is SYGVKD in the germline V gene. This CDR3 is 13 amino acids long. DNA of the CDR3: TGTGCCATTACCGGGGATTCTCACTACGAGCAGTACTTC. This encodes CAITGDSHYEQYF.

The V and J genes are TRBV20-1 and TRBJ2-1; D gene unclear. The CDR3 totals 11 residues. The germline gives CDR1 DFQATT, CDR2 SNEGSKA (reference sequence). CDR3 nucleotide sequence: TGCAGCCCTAGGGTCCGGCATGAGCAGTTCTTC. It encodes CSPRVRHEQFF.

The rearrangement links TRBV11-2 to TRBJ1-4, with D hard to call. From germline, CDR1 is SGHAT and CDR2 FQNNGV. The CDR3 covers 13 residues. Trimming removed 5 bases at V and 8 bases at J, with 12 bases between. DNA of the CDR3: TGTGCCAGCAGCATCGGCGGAGGGGAAAAACTGTTTTTT. This sequence encodes CASSIGGGEKLFF.